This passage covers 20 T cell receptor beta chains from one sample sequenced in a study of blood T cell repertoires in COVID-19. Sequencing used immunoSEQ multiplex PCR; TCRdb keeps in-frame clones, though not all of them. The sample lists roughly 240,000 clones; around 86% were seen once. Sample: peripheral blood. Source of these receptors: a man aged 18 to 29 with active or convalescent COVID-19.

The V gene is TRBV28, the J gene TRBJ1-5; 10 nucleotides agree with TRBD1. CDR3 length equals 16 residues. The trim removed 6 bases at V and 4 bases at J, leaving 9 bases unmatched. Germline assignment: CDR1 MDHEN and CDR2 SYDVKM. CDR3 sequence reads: CASSSLGQGENQPQHF. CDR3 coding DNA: TGTGCCAGCAGCTCCCTCGGACAGGGGGAAAATCAGCCCCAGCATTTT.

The CDR3 sequence is CASSQGGRDTAGNTIYF. The DNA for the CDR3 is TGTGCCAGCAGCCAAGGGGGTAGGGACACCGCTGGAAACACCATATATTTT. The chain uses TRBV16 and TRBJ1-3; possibly TRBD1 for D (6 bases). The CDR3 loop spans 17 amino acids. The germline V gene has CDR1 KGHSY and CDR2 FQNENV. The ends were cut back, 2 bases at V and 2 bases at J, with 16 bases in the middle.

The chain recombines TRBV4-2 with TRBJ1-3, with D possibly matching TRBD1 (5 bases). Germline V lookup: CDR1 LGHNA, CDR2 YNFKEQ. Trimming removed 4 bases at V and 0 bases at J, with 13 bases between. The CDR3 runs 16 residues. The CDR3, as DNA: TGTGCCAGCAGCCCCGCCCCCGACAGCTCTGGAAACACCATATATTTT. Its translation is CASSPAPDSSGNTIYF.

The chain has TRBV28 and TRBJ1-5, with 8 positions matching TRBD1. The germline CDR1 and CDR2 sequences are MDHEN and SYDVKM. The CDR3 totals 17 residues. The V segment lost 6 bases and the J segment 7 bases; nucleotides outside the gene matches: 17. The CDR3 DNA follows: TGTGCCAGCAGGATCGGACAGGGAGGGATCCGATTGCAGCCCCAGCATTTT. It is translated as CASRIGQGGIRLQPQHF.

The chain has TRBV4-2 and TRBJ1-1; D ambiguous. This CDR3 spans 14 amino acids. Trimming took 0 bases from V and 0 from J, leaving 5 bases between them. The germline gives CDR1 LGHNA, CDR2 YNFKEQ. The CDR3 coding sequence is TGTGCCAGCAGCCAAGAAAGCATGAACACTGAAGCTTTCTTT. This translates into CASSQESMNTEAFF.

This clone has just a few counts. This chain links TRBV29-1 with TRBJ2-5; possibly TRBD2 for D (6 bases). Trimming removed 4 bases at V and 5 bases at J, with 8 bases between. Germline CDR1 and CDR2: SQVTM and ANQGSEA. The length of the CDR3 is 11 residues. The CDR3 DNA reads TGCAGCGTTGGGGGGAGGGAGACCCAGTACTTC. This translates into CSVGGRETQYF.

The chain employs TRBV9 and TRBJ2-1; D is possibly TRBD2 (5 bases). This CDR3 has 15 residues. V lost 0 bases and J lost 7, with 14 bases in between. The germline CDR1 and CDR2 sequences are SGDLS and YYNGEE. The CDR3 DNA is TGTGCCAGCAGCGTAGCGGGCAGCGGAAGGAATGAGCAGTTCTTC. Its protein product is CASSVAGSGRNEQFF.

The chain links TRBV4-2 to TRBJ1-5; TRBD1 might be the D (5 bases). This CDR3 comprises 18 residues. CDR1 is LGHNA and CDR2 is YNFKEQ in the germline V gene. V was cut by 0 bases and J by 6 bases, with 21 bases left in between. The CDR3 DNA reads TGTGCCAGCAGCCAAGAGATTGGGAAAGGGGACTCCGGTCAGCCCCAGCATTTT. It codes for CASSQEIGKGDSGQPQHF.

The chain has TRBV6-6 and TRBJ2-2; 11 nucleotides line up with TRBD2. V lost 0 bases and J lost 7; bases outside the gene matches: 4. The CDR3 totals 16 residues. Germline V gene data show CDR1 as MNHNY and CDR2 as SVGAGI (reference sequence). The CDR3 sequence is CASSYSGLAGSGELFF. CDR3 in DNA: TGTGCCAGCAGTTACTCAGGACTAGCGGGTAGCGGGGAGCTGTTTTTT.

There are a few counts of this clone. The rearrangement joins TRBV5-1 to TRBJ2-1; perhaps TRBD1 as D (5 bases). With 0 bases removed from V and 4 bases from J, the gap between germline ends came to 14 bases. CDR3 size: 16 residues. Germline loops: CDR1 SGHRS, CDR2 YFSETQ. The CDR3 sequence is CASSLGVRADYNEQFF. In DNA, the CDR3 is TGCGCCAGCAGCTTGGGAGTCAGGGCTGATTACAATGAGCAGTTCTTC.

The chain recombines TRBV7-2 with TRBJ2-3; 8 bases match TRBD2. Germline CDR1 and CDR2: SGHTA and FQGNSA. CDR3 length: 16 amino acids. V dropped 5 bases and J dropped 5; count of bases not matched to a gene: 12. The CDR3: CASSQALGRAVDTQYF. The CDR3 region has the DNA TGTGCCAGCAGCCAAGCCCTCGGGAGGGCCGTAGATACGCAGTATTTT.

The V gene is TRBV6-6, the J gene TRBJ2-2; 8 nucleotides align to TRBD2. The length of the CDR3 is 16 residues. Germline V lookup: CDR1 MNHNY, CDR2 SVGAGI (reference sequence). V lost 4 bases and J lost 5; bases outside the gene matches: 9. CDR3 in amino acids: CASSSDLAGQTGELFF. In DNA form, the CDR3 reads TGTGCCAGCAGTTCGGATCTAGCGGGTCAGACCGGGGAGCTGTTTTTT.

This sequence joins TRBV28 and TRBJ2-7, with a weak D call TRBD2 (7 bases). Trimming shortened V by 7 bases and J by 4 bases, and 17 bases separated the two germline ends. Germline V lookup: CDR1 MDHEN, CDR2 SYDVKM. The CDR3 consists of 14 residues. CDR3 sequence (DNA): TGTGCCAGCACGGATGGGGGGGCGCTGTACGAGCAGTACTTC. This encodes CASTDGGALYEQYF.

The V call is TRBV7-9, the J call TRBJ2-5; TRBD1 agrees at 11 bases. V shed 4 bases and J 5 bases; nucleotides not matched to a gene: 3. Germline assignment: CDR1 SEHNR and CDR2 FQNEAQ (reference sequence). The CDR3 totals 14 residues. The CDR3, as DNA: TGTGCCAGCAGCTGGGGACAGGGGGAGGAGACCCAGTACTTC. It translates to CASSWGQGEETQYF.

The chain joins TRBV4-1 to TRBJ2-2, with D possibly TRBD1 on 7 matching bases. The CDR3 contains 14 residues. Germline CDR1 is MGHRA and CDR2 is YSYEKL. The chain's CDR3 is CVKGAGTNTGELFF. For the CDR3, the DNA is TGCGTTAAGGGGGCGGGAACGAACACCGGGGAGCTGTTTTTT.

CDR3 in amino acids: CASSSGDRATDTQYF. In nucleotides, the CDR3 is TGTGCCAGCAGCTCCGGGGACAGGGCCACAGATACGCAGTATTTT. The chain couples TRBV5-8 to TRBJ2-3; 9 bases map to TRBD1. Losses at the gene ends were 3 bases for V and 2 bases for J; bases not matched to a gene: 4. CDR3 length equals 15 residues. The germline gives CDR1 SGHTS, CDR2 YDEGEE.

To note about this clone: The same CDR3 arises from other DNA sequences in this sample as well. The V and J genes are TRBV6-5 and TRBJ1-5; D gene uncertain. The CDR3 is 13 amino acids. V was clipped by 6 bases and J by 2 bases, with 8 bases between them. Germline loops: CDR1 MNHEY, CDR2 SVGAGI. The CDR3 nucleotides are TGTGCCAGCAGCCCCACAGGCAATCAGCCCCAGCATTTT. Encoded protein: CASSPTGNQPQHF.

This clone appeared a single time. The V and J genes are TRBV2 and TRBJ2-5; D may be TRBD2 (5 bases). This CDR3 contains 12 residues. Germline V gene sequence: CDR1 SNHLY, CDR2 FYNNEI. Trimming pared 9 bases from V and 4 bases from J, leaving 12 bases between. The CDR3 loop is CARAGGRETQYF. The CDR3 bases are TGTGCCAGGGCGGGTGGTCGAGAGACCCAGTACTTC.

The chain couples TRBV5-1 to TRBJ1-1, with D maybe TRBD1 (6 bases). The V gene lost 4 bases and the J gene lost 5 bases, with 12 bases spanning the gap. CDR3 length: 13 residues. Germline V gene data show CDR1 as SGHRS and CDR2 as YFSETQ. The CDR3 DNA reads TGCGCCAGCAGCGGAACAGGGACGACTGAAGCTTTCTTT. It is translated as CASSGTGTTEAFF.

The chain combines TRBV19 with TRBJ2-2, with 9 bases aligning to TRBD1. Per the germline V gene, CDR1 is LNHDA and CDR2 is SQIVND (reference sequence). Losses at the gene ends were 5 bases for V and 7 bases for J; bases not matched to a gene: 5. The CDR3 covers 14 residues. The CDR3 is CASSFTGGIGELFF. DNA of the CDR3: TGTGCCAGTAGTTTTACAGGGGGCATCGGGGAGCTGTTTTTT.